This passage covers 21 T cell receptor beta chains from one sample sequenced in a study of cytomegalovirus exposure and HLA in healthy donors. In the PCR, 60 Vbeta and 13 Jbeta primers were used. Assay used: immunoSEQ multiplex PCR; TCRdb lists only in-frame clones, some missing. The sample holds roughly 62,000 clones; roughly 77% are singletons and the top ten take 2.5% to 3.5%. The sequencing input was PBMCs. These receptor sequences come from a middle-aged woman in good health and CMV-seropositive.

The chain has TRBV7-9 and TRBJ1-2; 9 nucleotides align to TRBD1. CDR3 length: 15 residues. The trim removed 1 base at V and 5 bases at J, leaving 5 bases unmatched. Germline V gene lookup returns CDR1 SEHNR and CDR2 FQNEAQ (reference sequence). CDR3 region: CASSLEETGGYGYTF. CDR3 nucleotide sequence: TGTGCCAGCAGCTTAGAGGAGACAGGGGGGTATGGCTACACCTTC.

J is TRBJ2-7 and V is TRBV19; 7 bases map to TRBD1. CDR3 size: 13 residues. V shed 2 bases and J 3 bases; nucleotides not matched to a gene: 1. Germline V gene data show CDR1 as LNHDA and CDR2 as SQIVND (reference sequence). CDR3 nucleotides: TGTGCCAGTAGTATAAGACAGGGCTACGAGCAGTACTTC. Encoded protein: CASSIRQGYEQYF.

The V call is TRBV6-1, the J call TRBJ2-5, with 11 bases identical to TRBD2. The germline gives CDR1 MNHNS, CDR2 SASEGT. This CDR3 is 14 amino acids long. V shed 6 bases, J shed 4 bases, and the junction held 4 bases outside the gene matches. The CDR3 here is CASSALAGAETQYF. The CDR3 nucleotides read TGTGCCAGCAGCGCACTAGCGGGGGCAGAGACCCAGTACTTC.

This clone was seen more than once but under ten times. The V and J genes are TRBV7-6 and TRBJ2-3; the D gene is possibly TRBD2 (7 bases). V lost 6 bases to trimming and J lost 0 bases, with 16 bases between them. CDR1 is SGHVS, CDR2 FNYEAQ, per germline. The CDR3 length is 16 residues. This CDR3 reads CASSSRGAPSTDTQYF. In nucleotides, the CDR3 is TGTGCCAGCAGTAGCCGGGGGGCCCCTAGCACAGATACGCAGTATTTT.

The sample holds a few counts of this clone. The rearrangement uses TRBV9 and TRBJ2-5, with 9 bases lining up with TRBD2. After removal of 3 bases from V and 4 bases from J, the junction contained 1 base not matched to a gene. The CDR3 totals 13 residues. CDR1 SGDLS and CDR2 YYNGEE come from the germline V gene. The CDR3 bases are TGTGCCAGCAGCGGGCGGGGGGGAGAGACCCAGTACTTC. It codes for CASSGRGGETQYF.

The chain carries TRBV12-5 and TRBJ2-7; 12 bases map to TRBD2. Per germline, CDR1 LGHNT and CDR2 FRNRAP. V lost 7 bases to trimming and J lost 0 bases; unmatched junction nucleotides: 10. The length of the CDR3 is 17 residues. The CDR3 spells CASAIGLAGTSSYEQYF. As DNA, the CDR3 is TGTGCTAGTGCAATTGGACTAGCGGGGACAAGCTCCTACGAGCAGTACTTC.

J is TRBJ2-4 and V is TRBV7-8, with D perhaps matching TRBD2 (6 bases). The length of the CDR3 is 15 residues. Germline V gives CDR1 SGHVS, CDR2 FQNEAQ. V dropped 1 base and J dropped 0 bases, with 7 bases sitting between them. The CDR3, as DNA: TGTGCCAGCAGCTTAGTGGGGGGAGCCAAAAACATTCAGTACTTC. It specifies CASSLVGGAKNIQYF.

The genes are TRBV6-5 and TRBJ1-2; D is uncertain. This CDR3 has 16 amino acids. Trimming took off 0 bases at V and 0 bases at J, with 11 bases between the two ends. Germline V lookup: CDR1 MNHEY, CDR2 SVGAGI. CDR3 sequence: CASSYSMRPTNYGYTF. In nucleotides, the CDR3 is TGTGCCAGCAGTTACTCTATGAGGCCCACTAACTATGGCTACACCTTC.

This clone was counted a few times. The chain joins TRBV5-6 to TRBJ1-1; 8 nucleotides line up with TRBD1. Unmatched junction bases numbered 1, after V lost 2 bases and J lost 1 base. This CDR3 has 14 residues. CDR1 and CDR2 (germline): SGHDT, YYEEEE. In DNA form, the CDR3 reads TGTGCCAGCAGCTTAACAGGGGGGAACACTGAAGCTTTCTTT. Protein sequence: CASSLTGGNTEAFF.

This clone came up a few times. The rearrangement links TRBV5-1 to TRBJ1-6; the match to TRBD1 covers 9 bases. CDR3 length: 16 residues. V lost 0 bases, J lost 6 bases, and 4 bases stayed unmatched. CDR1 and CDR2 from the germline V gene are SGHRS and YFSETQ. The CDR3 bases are TGCGCCAGCAGCTTGGACTGGGACAGGGCTAATTCACCCCTCCACTTT. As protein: CASSLDWDRANSPLHF.

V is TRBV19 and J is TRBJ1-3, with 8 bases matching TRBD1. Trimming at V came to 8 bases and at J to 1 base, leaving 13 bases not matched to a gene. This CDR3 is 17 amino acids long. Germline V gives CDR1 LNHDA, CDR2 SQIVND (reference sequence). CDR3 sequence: CASATHFGDRSGNTIYF. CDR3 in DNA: TGTGCCAGTGCCACTCACTTCGGGGACAGGTCTGGAAACACCATATATTTT.

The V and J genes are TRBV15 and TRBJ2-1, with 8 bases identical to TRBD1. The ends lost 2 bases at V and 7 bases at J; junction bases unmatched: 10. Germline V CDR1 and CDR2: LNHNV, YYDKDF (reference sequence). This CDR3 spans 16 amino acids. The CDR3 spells CATSRLWTGKVNEQFF. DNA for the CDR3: TGTGCCACCAGCAGACTGTGGACAGGGAAAGTAAATGAGCAGTTCTTC.

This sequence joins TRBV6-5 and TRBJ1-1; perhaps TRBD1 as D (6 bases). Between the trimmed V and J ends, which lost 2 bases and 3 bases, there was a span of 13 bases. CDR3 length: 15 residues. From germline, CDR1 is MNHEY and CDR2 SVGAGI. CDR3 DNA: TGTGCCAGCAGTTACGGGTTCGAGGGGGACACTGAAGCTTTCTTT. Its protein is CASSYGFEGDTEAFF.

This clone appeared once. The CDR3 region is CASSRRGLAYEQYF. Here the CDR3 DNA reads TGTGCCAGCAGCAGGAGGGGATTAGCCTACGAGCAGTACTTC. The chain uses TRBV11-2 and TRBJ2-7; weak D call: TRBD2 (6 bases). The CDR3 is 14 amino acids. V lost 5 bases to trimming and J lost 2 bases, with 13 bases between them. Per germline, CDR1 SGHAT and CDR2 FQNNGV. Full variable domain (rest looked up from reference TRBV11-2 and TRBJ2-7): EAGVAQSPRYKIIEKRQSVAFWCNPISGHATLYWYQQILGQGPKLLIQFQNNGVVDDSQLPKDRFSAERLKGVDSTLKIQPAKLEDSAVYLCASSRRGLAYEQYFGPGTRLTVT.

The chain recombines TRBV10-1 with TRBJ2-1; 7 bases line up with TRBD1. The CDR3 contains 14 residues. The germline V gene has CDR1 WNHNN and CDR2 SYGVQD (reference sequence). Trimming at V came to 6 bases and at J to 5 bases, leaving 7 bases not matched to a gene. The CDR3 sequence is CASSRDSANNEQFF. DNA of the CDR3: TGCGCCAGCAGCCGGGACAGCGCCAACAATGAGCAGTTCTTC.

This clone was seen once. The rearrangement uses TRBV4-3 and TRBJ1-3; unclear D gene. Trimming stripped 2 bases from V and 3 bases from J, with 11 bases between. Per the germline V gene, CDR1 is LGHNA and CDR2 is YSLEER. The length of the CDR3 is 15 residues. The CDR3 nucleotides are TGCGCCAGCAGCCAATGGTTCGGTGGTGGAAACACCATATATTTT. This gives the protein CASSQWFGGGNTIYF.

This CDR3 is CAWRGTGGGGNTIYF. The CDR3, as DNA: TGTGCCTGGAGGGGGACAGGGGGGGGTGGAAACACCATATATTTT. V is TRBV30 and J is TRBJ1-3; TRBD1 aligns across 11 bases. The CDR3 totals 15 residues. CDR1 and CDR2 from the germline V gene are GTSNPN and SVGIG (reference sequence). The ends lost 3 bases at V and 3 bases at J; junction bases unmatched: 4.

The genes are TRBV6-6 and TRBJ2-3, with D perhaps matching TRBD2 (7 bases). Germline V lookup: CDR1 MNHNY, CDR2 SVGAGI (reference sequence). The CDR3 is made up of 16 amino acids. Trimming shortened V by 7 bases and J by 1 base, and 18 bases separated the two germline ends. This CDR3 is CASNRGGAGGTDTQYF. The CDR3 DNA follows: TGTGCCAGCAATCGAGGGGGGGCGGGGGGCACAGATACGCAGTATTTT.

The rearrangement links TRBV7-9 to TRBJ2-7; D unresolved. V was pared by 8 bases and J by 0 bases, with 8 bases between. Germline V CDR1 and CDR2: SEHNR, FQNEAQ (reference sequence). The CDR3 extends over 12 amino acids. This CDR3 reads CASCQDSYEQYF. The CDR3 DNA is TGTGCCAGCTGCCAGGACTCCTACGAGCAGTACTTC.

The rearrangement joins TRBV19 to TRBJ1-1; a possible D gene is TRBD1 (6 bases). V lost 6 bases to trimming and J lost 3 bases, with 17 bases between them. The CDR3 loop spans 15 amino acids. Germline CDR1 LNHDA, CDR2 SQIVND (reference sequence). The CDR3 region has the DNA TGTGCCAGTAGCCCTTTGGGGGCCGGCGACACTGAAGCTTTCTTT. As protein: CASSPLGAGDTEAFF.

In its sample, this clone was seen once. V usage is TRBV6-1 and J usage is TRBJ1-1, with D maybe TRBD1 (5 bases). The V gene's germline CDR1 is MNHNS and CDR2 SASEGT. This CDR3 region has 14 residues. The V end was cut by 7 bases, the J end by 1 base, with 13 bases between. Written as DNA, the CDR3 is TGTGCCAGCACTCGGGGGATTTGGAACACTGAAGCTTTCTTT. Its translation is CASTRGIWNTEAFF.